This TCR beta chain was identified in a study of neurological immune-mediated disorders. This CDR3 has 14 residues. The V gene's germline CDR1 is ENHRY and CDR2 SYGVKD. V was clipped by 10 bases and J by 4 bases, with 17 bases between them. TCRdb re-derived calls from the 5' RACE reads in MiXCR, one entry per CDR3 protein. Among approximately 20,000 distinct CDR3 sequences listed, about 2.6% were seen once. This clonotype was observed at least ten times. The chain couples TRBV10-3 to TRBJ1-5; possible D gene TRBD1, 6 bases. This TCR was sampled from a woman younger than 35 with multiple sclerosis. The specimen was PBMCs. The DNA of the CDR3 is TGTGCCACCTCAATGGGGGGGGCGAATCAGCCCCAGCATTTT. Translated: CATSMGGANQPQHF.